The 8 T cell receptor beta chains below were found in one sample sequenced in a study of a mutant IDH1 vaccine in newly diagnosed glioma. The antigens for these receptors are not known. The time point: week 35, safety follow-up. Doses of 300 ug of mutant IDH1 20-mer peptide were given with topical imiquimod. Sequenced by immunoSEQ multiplex PCR; TCRdb stores in-frame clones only, minus some. The profile covers some 45,000 clones, with about 83% appearing a single time and approximately 4.8% taken by the ten largest. Sequences were derived from PBMCs, sampled from a glioma patient whose treatment included an IDH1 peptide vaccine. Source of these receptors: a woman aged 50 to 60 with glioma.

The chain combines TRBV6-1 with TRBJ1-5; 7 nucleotides line up with TRBD1. The CDR3 runs 15 residues. V gave up 0 bases and J gave up 9 bases; unmatched junction bases: 8. The germline V gene has CDR1 MNHNS and CDR2 SASEGT. The CDR3: CASSEATQTGRPQHF. DNA of the CDR3: TGTGCCAGCAGTGAAGCCACCCAGACAGGGAGGCCCCAGCATTTT.

The chain employs TRBV25-1 and TRBJ2-1; 9 bases match TRBD2. The germline V gene has CDR1 MGHDK and CDR2 SYGVNS. The CDR3 has 17 residues. V lost 4 bases to trimming and J lost 0 bases; unmatched junction nucleotides: 7. This CDR3 reads CASSGQTSGLSYNEQFF. DNA for the CDR3: TGTGCCAGCAGTGGCCAAACTAGCGGGCTCTCCTACAATGAGCAGTTCTTC.

V gene TRBV9 combines with J gene TRBJ2-1; D may be TRBD1 or TRBD2 (5 bases each). This CDR3 region has 14 residues. V was shortened by 0 bases and J by 8 bases, with 12 bases between the two germline ends. The germline CDR1 and CDR2 sequences are SGDLS and YYNGEE. As DNA, the CDR3 is TGTGCCAGCAGCGTAGCCGGGGCCGAGTATGAGCAGTTCTTC. Residues: CASSVAGAEYEQFF.

The chain carries TRBV7-8 and TRBJ2-1, with a weak D call TRBD1 (6 bases). The CDR3 consists of 14 residues. V dropped 5 bases and J dropped 5 bases, with 13 bases sitting between them. From germline, CDR1 is SGHVS and CDR2 FQNEAQ. This CDR3 is CASSRDIGDNEQFF. The CDR3 nucleotides read TGTGCCAGCAGCCGGGACATAGGCGACAATGAGCAGTTCTTC.

The rearrangement links TRBV6-1 to TRBJ1-5; D is perhaps TRBD1 (5 bases). This CDR3 is built from 15 residues. The V gene lost 2 bases and the J gene lost 4 bases, with 12 bases spanning the gap. Germline CDR1 and CDR2: MNHNS and SASEGT. CDR3 coding DNA: TGTGCCAGCAGTGAACGATGGGGGGGGAATCAGCCCCAGCATTTT. Residues: CASSERWGGNQPQHF.

The chain combines TRBV19 with TRBJ1-1; D is ambiguous. V lost 1 base and J 0 bases, leaving 12 bases between the germline ends. This CDR3 spans 16 amino acids. The V gene's germline CDR1 is LNHDA and CDR2 SQIVND (reference sequence). CDR3 sequence (DNA): TGTGCCAGTAGTATAGGGGGAATGGCCTTGAACACTGAAGCTTTCTTT. Translated, it gives CASSIGGMALNTEAFF. Combining the CDR3 with reference TRBV19 and TRBJ1-1 gives the whole variable domain DGGITQSPKYLFRKEGQNVTLSCEQNLNHDAMYWYRQDPGQGLRLIYYSQIVNDFQKGDIAEGYSVSREKKESFPLTVTSAQKNPTAFYLCASSIGGMALNTEAFFGQGTRLTVV.

This chain links TRBV21-1 with TRBJ2-3; TRBD2 is the table's D call and was not checked against the DNA. TRBV21-1 is listed as a pseudogene. The CDR3 runs to 17 residues. CDR3 residues: CASSPPGLAGGTDTQYF. CDR3 in DNA: TGTGCCAGCAGCCCCCCGGGACTAGCGGGGGGTACAGATACGCAGTATTTT.

The chain has TRBV5-5 and TRBJ2-7; TRBD1 matches 11 bases. Looked up from germline, CDR1 is SGHKS and CDR2 is YYEKEE (reference sequence). The CDR3 has 17 amino acids. Unmatched junction bases numbered 10, after V lost 4 bases and J lost 1 base. CDR3 sequence reads: CASSPRGTGGHSYEQYF. The CDR3 DNA sequence: TGTGCCAGCAGCCCCCGAGGGACAGGGGGGCATTCCTACGAGCAGTACTTC.